Listed below are T cell receptor beta chains from one sample, sequenced in a study of CD8 T cells in Susac syndrome. TCRdb re-called the immunoSEQ multiplex PCR reads through MiXCR, storing one row per CDR3 protein. The top ten hold 0.07% to 0.1% of the sample, which has some 150,000 distinct CDR3 sequences, less than 95% seen once. Sequencing was performed on CD4+ T cells from PBMCs. All receptors derive from a human donor in good health. The CDR3 runs from the conserved cysteine through the conserved F or W. Each record gives: V gene, clone size, D gene, J gene, CDR3 protein, CDR3 DNA. The D gene is left open where the match is weak. Rows may omit the clone size; those that give it use once, few, many or a size class.

v_gene: TRBV5-1
abundance: once
d_gene: NA
j_gene: TRBJ2-2
CDR3aa: CASSAPANTGELFF
CDR3nt: TGCGCCAGCAGCGCACCCGCGAACACCGGGGAGCTGTTTTTT

v_gene: TRBV27
abundance: NA
d_gene: TRBD1
j_gene: TRBJ1-2
CDR3aa: CASSSGGGYTF
CDR3nt: TGTGCCAGCAGCTCAGGGGGGGGCTACACCTTC

v_gene: TRBV3-1
abundance: NA
d_gene: NA
j_gene: TRBJ1-3
CDR3aa: CASSRLGNSGNTIYF
CDR3nt: TGTGCCAGCAGCCGGCTGGGAAACTCTGGAAACACCATATATTTT

v_gene: TRBV11-2
abundance: few
d_gene: NA
j_gene: TRBJ2-4
CDR3aa: CASSQLPAGNIQYF
CDR3nt: TGTGCCAGCAGCCAACTACCAGCCGGAAACATTCAGTACTTC

v_gene: TRBV5-1
abundance: NA
d_gene: TRBD2
j_gene: TRBJ2-3
CDR3aa: CASSNGLAGGPEWPDTQYF
CDR3nt: TGCGCCAGCAGCAACGGACTAGCGGGAGGGCCCGAGTGGCCAGATACGCAGTATTTT

v_gene: TRBV12-3/TRBV12-4
abundance: NA
d_gene: NA
j_gene: TRBJ1-5
CDR3aa: CASSFSNQPQHF
CDR3nt: TGTGCCAGCAGTTTCTCCAATCAGCCCCAGCATTTT

v_gene: TRBV27
abundance: NA
d_gene: TRBD1
j_gene: TRBJ2-7
CDR3aa: CASSPSGTGAYEQYF
CDR3nt: TGTGCCAGCAGTCCATCCGGGACAGGAGCCTACGAGCAGTACTTC

v_gene: TRBV20-1
abundance: NA
d_gene: NA
j_gene: TRBJ1-1
CDR3aa: CSARDPREGLFTEAFF
CDR3nt: TGCAGTGCTAGAGATCCCCGGGAGGGGCTTTTCACTGAAGCTTTCTTT

v_gene: TRBV18
abundance: NA
d_gene: TRBD2
j_gene: TRBJ2-7
CDR3aa: CASSPLSSGSFLEQYF
CDR3nt: TGTGCCAGCTCACCACTTTCTAGCGGGAGTTTCCTCGAGCAGTACTTC

v_gene: TRBV5-1
abundance: NA
d_gene: NA
j_gene: TRBJ2-5
CDR3aa: CASSLRETETQYF
CDR3nt: TGCGCCAGCAGCTTACGGGAGACGGAGACCCAGTACTTC

v_gene: TRBV2
abundance: NA
d_gene: TRBD1
j_gene: TRBJ1-2
CDR3aa: CASSDRGTGEFYGYTF
CDR3nt: TGTGCCAGCAGTGATAGGGGGACAGGGGAGTTCTATGGCTACACCTTC

v_gene: TRBV30
abundance: NA
d_gene: NA
j_gene: TRBJ2-7
CDR3aa: CAWSQGPYEQYF
CDR3nt: TGTGCCTGGAGTCAGGGGCCTTACGAGCAGTACTTC

v_gene: TRBV3-1
abundance: NA
d_gene: NA
j_gene: TRBJ2-2
CDR3aa: CASSSSAGELFF
CDR3nt: TGTGCCAGCAGCTCCTCGGCCGGGGAGCTGTTTTTT

v_gene: TRBV11-2
abundance: NA
d_gene: TRBD2
j_gene: TRBJ2-2
CDR3aa: CASSLGLGAGENTGELFF
CDR3nt: TGTGCCAGCAGCTTAGGACTGGGAGCGGGAGAGAACACCGGGGAGCTGTTTTTT

v_gene: TRBV9
abundance: NA
d_gene: TRBD1
j_gene: TRBJ2-7
CDR3aa: CASSAGTGFPYEQYF
CDR3nt: TGTGCCAGCAGTGCCGGGACAGGGTTTCCCTACGAGCAGTACTTC

v_gene: TRBV7-6
abundance: NA
d_gene: NA
j_gene: TRBJ2-6
CDR3aa: CASSLARQVGAGANVLTF
CDR3nt: TGTGCCAGCAGCTTAGCGCGTCAGGTCGGGGCTGGGGCCAACGTCCTGACTTTC

v_gene: TRBV12-3/TRBV12-4
abundance: NA
d_gene: TRBD1
j_gene: TRBJ1-2
CDR3aa: CASSRDRVQGYTF
CDR3nt: TGTGCCAGCAGCCGTGACAGGGTACAAGGCTACACCTTC

v_gene: TRBV15
abundance: NA
d_gene: TRBD1
j_gene: TRBJ2-4
CDR3aa: CATSIGTGENIQYF
CDR3nt: TGTGCCACCAGCATAGGGACAGGGGAAAACATTCAGTACTTC

v_gene: TRBV29-1
abundance: NA
d_gene: NA
j_gene: TRBJ2-3
CDR3aa: CSVEVPPGGDTQYF
CDR3nt: TGCAGCGTTGAAGTCCCGCCAGGAGGAGATACGCAGTATTTT

v_gene: TRBV5-4
abundance: NA
d_gene: NA
j_gene: TRBJ2-7
CDR3aa: CASSPRWGSSYEQYF
CDR3nt: TGTGCCAGCAGCCCCCGGTGGGGGAGCTCCTACGAGCAGTACTTC

v_gene: TRBV7-9
abundance: NA
d_gene: NA
j_gene: TRBJ2-3
CDR3aa: CASSFQVDTQYF
CDR3nt: TGTGCCAGCAGCTTCCAAGTGGATACGCAGTATTTT

v_gene: TRBV12-5
abundance: once
d_gene: NA
j_gene: TRBJ2-2
CDR3aa: CASGLVRSTAVTGELFF
CDR3nt: TGTGCTAGTGGTTTGGTACGGTCGACAGCGGTTACCGGGGAGCTGTTTTTT

v_gene: TRBV9
abundance: once
d_gene: NA
j_gene: TRBJ1-2
CDR3aa: CASSVDGGLVYGYTF
CDR3nt: TGTGCCAGCAGCGTAGATGGAGGATTAGTGTATGGCTACACCTTC

v_gene: TRBV9
abundance: NA
d_gene: TRBD2
j_gene: TRBJ2-3
CDR3aa: CASSVEVSGSATTDTQYF
CDR3nt: TGTGCCAGCAGCGTAGAGGTTAGCGGGAGCGCAACCACAGATACGCAGTATTTT